This TCR beta chain originates from a study of T-cell reconstitution after alpha-beta-depleted transplantation in children. V was clipped by 7 bases and J by 4 bases, with 14 bases between them. In germline, CDR1 is MNHNY, CDR2 SVGAGI (reference sequence). The CDR3 is 13 amino acids. Study-level points and caveats: Approximately two months post-transplant, alpha-beta T cells reportedly originated from several hundred expanded graft clones. At day 60, the high TCRbeta diversity found in some patients originated from recipient T cells and thymic progenitors that had survived. Newly produced T cells mostly provided counts and TCRbeta diversity after one year, as hyperexpanded clones declined.

Turning to this clonotype: The antigen remains unidentified.

This sample's TCRbeta library carried unique molecular identifier barcodes. TCRdb used MiXCR to reprocess the PCR reads, holding one entry per CDR3 protein. The data hold roughly 350,000 distinct CDR3 sequences, with under 20% observed a single time. This clonotype originated in a male patient between 2 and 9 years old who had a stem cell transplant for acute lymphoblastic leukemia, so the T cells may come from the graft donor. The chain couples TRBV6-6 to TRBJ2-7; D possibly corresponds to TRBD1 (5 bases). The sequenced sample was PBMCs, mostly from graft donor cells, obtained 360 days after TCRalphabeta/CD19-depleted stem cell transplant. CDR3 in amino acids: CASNRQGSYEQYF. The CDR3 nucleotides read TGTGCCAGCAACCGGCAGGGTTCTTACGAGCAGTACTTC.